The 29 T cell receptor beta chains below come from one sample, sequenced in a study of blood T cell repertoires in COVID-19. Using immunoSEQ multiplex PCR, the repertoire was profiled, and TCRdb retains in-frame clones only, with some absent. The repertoire holds roughly 180,000 clones, with more than 70% as singletons. Sequenced input: PBMCs or T cells enriched from blood (not recorded which). Source of these receptors: a man aged 35-49 years who had recovered from COVID-19.

The chain has TRBV18 and TRBJ1-1; D uncertain. The germline V gene has CDR1 KGHSH and CDR2 LQKENI. V gave up 0 bases and J gave up 1 base, with 9 bases separating them. The CDR3 contains 15 residues. CDR3 DNA sequence: TGTGCCAGCTCACCACCGAAGGGAGAGAACACTGAAGCTTTCTTT. Translation gives CASSPPKGENTEAFF.

This clone was detected a few times. This sequence joins TRBV6-5 and TRBJ1-6; a weak D match, TRBD1 (6 bases). The CDR3 totals 15 residues. CDR1 and CDR2 (germline): MNHEY, SVGAGI. Trimming left V 0 bases short and J 9 bases short, with 12 bases between. DNA of the CDR3: TGTGCCAGCAGTTACTCGTCAGGGGATAGTTCACCCCTCCACTTT. It codes for CASSYSSGDSSPLHF.

In its sample, this clone was seen a few times. The chain couples TRBV2 to TRBJ2-7, with 9 bases that match TRBD1. The CDR3 is made up of 13 amino acids. V lost 5 bases, J lost 9 bases, and 8 bases stayed unmatched. CDR1 and CDR2 (germline): SNHLY, FYNNEI. CDR3 sequence reads: CASSPTGGGGQYF. For the CDR3, the DNA is TGTGCCAGCAGTCCCACAGGGGGCGGAGGGCAGTACTTC. The full variable domain, in which reference TRBV2 and TRBJ2-7 provide the parts outside the CDR3, is EPEVTQTPSHQVTQMGQEVILRCVPISNHLYFYWYRQILGQKVEFLVSFYNNEISEKSEIFDDQFSVERPDGSNFTLKIRSTKLEDSAMYFCASSPTGGGGQYFGPGTRLTVT.

This chain joins TRBV18 and TRBJ1-5; D not certain. The CDR3 is 12 amino acids. Trimming removed 8 bases from V and 5 bases from J, with 10 bases in between. CDR1 and CDR2 (germline): KGHSH, LQKENI. The CDR3 DNA reads as TGTGCCAGCGCCTCAGAGGATCAGCCCCAGCATTTT. This codes for CASASEDQPQHF.

The V gene is TRBV30, the J gene TRBJ1-1; no firm D call. Germline V gene lookup returns CDR1 GTSNPN and CDR2 SVGIG (reference sequence). This CDR3 has 12 residues. Trimming stripped 3 bases from V and 7 bases from J, with 12 bases between. The CDR3 reads CAWSSFSFEAFF. CDR3 in DNA: TGTGCCTGGAGCAGCTTTAGCTTTGAAGCTTTCTTT.

This clone occurred many times. The chain uses TRBV7-9 and TRBJ1-3; D is ambiguous. V lost 2 bases, J lost 0 bases, and 11 bases lay in between. Germline values: CDR1 SEHNR, CDR2 FQNEAQ (reference sequence). The CDR3 contains 16 residues. The CDR3 DNA sequence: TGTGCCAGCAGCTTATGGGCGCAAAGCTCTGGAAACACCATATATTTT. Amino acids: CASSLWAQSSGNTIYF. The entire variable domain, with the rest obtained from reference TRBV7-9 and TRBJ1-3, is as follows: DTGVSQNPRHKITKRGQNVTFRCDPISEHNRLYWYRQTLGQGPEFLTYFQNEAQLEKSRLLSDRFSAERPKGSFSTLEIQRTEQGDSAMYLCASSLWAQSSGNTIYFGEGSWLTVV.

CDR3 DNA sequence: TGTGCCAGTAGTATGGGACAGGGGAGCAATCAGCCCCAGCATTTT. It encodes CASSMGQGSNQPQHF. The rearrangement uses TRBV19 and TRBJ1-5; 10 bases align to TRBD1. Trimming at V came to 3 bases and at J to 1 base, leaving 0 bases not matched to a gene. Per germline, CDR1 LNHDA and CDR2 SQIVND (reference sequence). This CDR3 region has 15 residues. Complete variable domain (other parts from reference TRBV19 and TRBJ1-5): DGGITQSPKYLFRKEGQNVTLSCEQNLNHDAMYWYRQDPGQGLRLIYYSQIVNDFQKGDIAEGYSVSREKKESFPLTVTSAQKNPTAFYLCASSMGQGSNQPQHFGDGTRLSIL.

The V and J genes are TRBV5-1 and TRBJ2-7, with TRBD2 matching over 7 bases. This CDR3 is 14 amino acids long. V trimming: 4 bases; J trimming: 3 bases; junction bases outside the gene matches: 7. CDR1 and CDR2 from the germline V gene are SGHRS and YFSETQ. The CDR3 spells CASSLLAEIYEQYF. As DNA, the CDR3 is TGCGCCAGCAGCCTTCTAGCGGAGATCTACGAGCAGTACTTC.

The chain carries TRBV24-1 and TRBJ2-5, with D tentatively TRBD2 (5 bases). Germline loops: CDR1 KGHDR, CDR2 SFDVKD. This CDR3 contains 14 residues. V gave up 5 bases and J gave up 2 bases, with 11 bases separating them. The CDR3 DNA sequence: TGTGCCACCAGTGCCCGGGAAGCGCAAGAGACCCAGTACTTC. It yields the protein CATSAREAQETQYF.

CDR3 in DNA: TGCAGCGTTAAGGGAGTCGGCGGACAGGTCTCCGGGGAGCTGTTTTTT. Translated, it gives CSVKGVGGQVSGELFF. The chain employs TRBV29-1 and TRBJ2-2, with 7 positions matching TRBD1. The CDR3 is 16 amino acids. Germline assignment: CDR1 SQVTM and CDR2 ANQGSEA. J was trimmed by 6 bases and V by 5 bases; bases with no gene match: 15.

The chain recombines TRBV12-5 with TRBJ1-3; no reliable D call. The V end lost 0 bases, the J end lost 5 bases, and 14 bases lay between the germline ends. The CDR3 is 16 amino acids. Germline V gives CDR1 LGHNT, CDR2 FRNRAP. CDR3: CASGLVLGRERNTIYF. The CDR3 DNA sequence: TGTGCTAGTGGTTTGGTACTCGGACGGGAAAGAAACACCATATATTTT.

The V and J genes are TRBV9 and TRBJ2-3; TRBD2 aligns across 7 bases. Unmatched junction bases numbered 1, after V lost 0 bases and J lost 3 bases. Germline-derived CDR1 and CDR2 are SGDLS and YYNGEE. This CDR3 is built from 14 residues. The CDR3 here is CASSVGGRTDTQYF. DNA for the CDR3: TGTGCCAGCAGCGTAGGCGGGAGAACAGATACGCAGTATTTT.

The chain couples TRBV7-9 to TRBJ2-7; 7 bases align to TRBD1. V was pared by 1 base and J by 2 bases, with 5 bases of the junction left unmatched. CDR3 length: 15 amino acids. Germline V lookup: CDR1 SEHNR, CDR2 FQNEAQ (reference sequence). CDR3 residues: CASSLEETGTYEQYF. CDR3 coding DNA: TGTGCCAGCAGCTTAGAGGAGACAGGGACCTACGAGCAGTACTTC.

This chain joins TRBV7-9 and TRBJ1-5; D might be TRBD1 (6 bases). Germline loops: CDR1 SEHNR, CDR2 FQNEAQ (reference sequence). The CDR3 covers 16 residues. V lost 3 bases and J 0 bases, leaving 12 bases between the germline ends. The DNA for the CDR3 is TGTGCCAGCAGCTTTGGGGGCACCAATAGCAATCAGCCCCAGCATTTT. Translated, it gives CASSFGGTNSNQPQHF.

Written as DNA, the CDR3 is TGTGCCAGCAGCCCTGACAGGGACTTGGGACAGCCCCAGCATTTT. Protein product: CASSPDRDLGQPQHF. The gene calls are TRBV11-2 and TRBJ1-5, with 7 bases fitting TRBD1. Per the germline V gene, CDR1 is SGHAT and CDR2 is FQNNGV. This CDR3 has 15 amino acids. V was clipped by 5 bases and J by 7 bases; unmatched bases: 11.

The chain joins TRBV2 to TRBJ1-4, with D possibly TRBD1 on 6 matching bases. The CDR3 totals 15 residues. CDR1 and CDR2 (germline): SNHLY, FYNNEI. V shed 4 bases and J shed 0 bases, with 9 bases lying between them. The CDR3 DNA is TGTGCCAGCAGTGCGGACAGAACAACTAATGAAAAACTGTTTTTT. This encodes CASSADRTTNEKLFF.

The rearrangement uses TRBV19 and TRBJ2-7, with 7 bases that match TRBD1. This CDR3 is 14 amino acids long. In germline, CDR1 is LNHDA, CDR2 SQIVND (reference sequence). V trimming: 3 bases; J trimming: 5 bases; junction bases outside the gene matches: 7. The CDR3 nucleotides are TGTGCCAGTAGTATGACAGGGAAGGGGAACGAGCAGTACTTC. It specifies CASSMTGKGNEQYF.

The gene calls are TRBV30 and TRBJ2-7, with TRBD1 identical over 10 bases. Germline CDR1 GTSNPN, CDR2 SVGIG (reference sequence). The CDR3 runs 14 residues. J gave up 5 bases and V 4 bases, and 8 bases lay outside the gene matches. This CDR3 is CAWTSGTGAHEQYF. The CDR3 DNA reads as TGTGCCTGGACTTCCGGGACAGGGGCCCACGAGCAGTACTTC.

The V call is TRBV7-8, the J call TRBJ2-1, with D possibly matching TRBD2 (5 bases). V lost 2 bases to trimming and J lost 9 bases, with 14 bases between them. The CDR3 runs 14 residues. CDR1 and CDR2 from the germline V gene are SGHVS and FQNEAQ. This CDR3 reads CASSLRLARLEQFF. The CDR3 region has the DNA TGTGCCAGCAGCTTAAGGCTAGCTCGGCTTGAGCAGTTCTTC.

The chain uses TRBV9 and TRBJ1-3, with 8 bases lining up with TRBD1. This CDR3 has 19 amino acids. V lost 4 bases to trimming and J lost 0 bases; unmatched junction nucleotides: 15. Looked up from germline, CDR1 is SGDLS and CDR2 is YYNGEE. The CDR3 sequence: CASSNNVGTGSHSGNTIYF. CDR3 in DNA: TGTGCCAGCAGCAACAATGTGGGGACAGGCAGCCACTCTGGAAACACCATATATTTT.

The chain employs TRBV5-4 and TRBJ1-4; D may be TRBD1 (6 bases). This CDR3 region has 16 residues. Germline-derived CDR1 and CDR2 are SGHNT and YYREEE (reference sequence). Trimming cost V 3 bases and J 7 bases, with 19 bases left between them. DNA for the CDR3: TGTGCCAGCAGCTCAGCCCTGGACAGTGGCGTTGAAAAACTGTTTTTT. Encoded protein: CASSSALDSGVEKLFF.

This rearrangement joins TRBV7-9 to TRBJ2-1, with D possibly TRBD2 on 5 matching bases. This CDR3 is 15 amino acids long. Trimming removed 5 bases at V and 4 bases at J, with 15 bases between. CDR1 is SEHNR and CDR2 is FQNEAQ in the germline V gene (reference sequence). For the CDR3, the DNA is TGTGCCAGCAGCCTCACCGGGGATCAATACAATGAGCAGTTCTTC. This codes for CASSLTGDQYNEQFF.

The chain uses TRBV2 and TRBJ1-1, with D possibly TRBD1 on 5 matching bases. The CDR3 spans 14 residues. CDR1 is SNHLY and CDR2 is FYNNEI in the germline V gene. V was shortened by 9 bases and J by 0 bases, with 14 bases between the two germline ends. The CDR3 region is CASMLGVVNTEAFF. Written as DNA, the CDR3 is TGTGCCAGTATGTTAGGGGTCGTGAACACTGAAGCTTTCTTT.

The chain links TRBV6-1 to TRBJ2-7, with unresolved D. The germline V and J ends were trimmed by 1 base and 3 bases, with 7 bases remaining between them. Per the germline V gene, CDR1 is MNHNS and CDR2 is SASEGT. This CDR3 region has 13 residues. CDR3 in amino acids: CASSEGTYYEQYF. CDR3 sequence (DNA): TGTGCCAGCAGTGAAGGAACTTACTACGAGCAGTACTTC.

The rearrangement links TRBV3-1 (or the pseudogene TRBV3-2) to TRBJ1-4; D gene unclear. Germline V lookup: CDR1 LGHDT, CDR2 YNNKEL (reference sequence). This CDR3 has 15 amino acids. The ends were cut back, 4 bases at V and 8 bases at J, with 17 bases in the middle. For the CDR3, the DNA is TGTGCCAGCAGCCCTGTGGGATTAGGGAGGGAAAAACTGTTTTTT. This sequence encodes CASSPVGLGREKLFF.

This chain's CDR3 is CASRPDFVAGYGYTF. In DNA form, the CDR3 reads TGCGCCAGCAGGCCGGACTTCGTAGCCGGCTATGGCTACACCTTC. The genes are TRBV5-1 and TRBJ1-2; D not resolved. This CDR3 has 15 amino acids. The V gene lost 5 bases and the J gene lost 4 bases, with 18 bases spanning the gap. Looked up from germline, CDR1 is SGHRS and CDR2 is YFSETQ.

CDR3 loop: CASSQGVWLAGYEQFF. As DNA, the CDR3 is TGCGCCAGCAGCCAAGGGGTTTGGCTAGCGGGATATGAGCAGTTCTTC. The rearrangement uses TRBV4-1 and TRBJ2-1, with 9 bases fitting TRBD2. The V gene end was trimmed by 1 base and the J gene end by 8 bases; junction bases not matched to a gene: 9. The CDR3 sequence is 16 residues long. The germline V gene encodes CDR1 MGHRA and CDR2 YSYEKL.

This rearrangement joins TRBV7-9 to TRBJ2-1; D unresolved. CDR1 and CDR2 from the germline V gene are SEHNR and FQNEAQ (reference sequence). The CDR3 spans 12 residues. V gave up 5 bases and J gave up 8 bases, with 10 bases separating them. This chain's CDR3 is CASSPTRDEQFF. CDR3 DNA sequence: TGTGCCAGCAGCCCCACCCGGGATGAGCAGTTCTTC. Complete variable domain (other parts from reference TRBV7-9 and TRBJ2-1): DTGVSQNPRHKITKRGQNVTFRCDPISEHNRLYWYRQTLGQGPEFLTYFQNEAQLEKSRLLSDRFSAERPKGSFSTLEIQRTEQGDSAMYLCASSPTRDEQFFGPGTRLTVL.

The V gene is TRBV5-1, the J gene TRBJ1-2; D unresolved. Germline lookup yields CDR1 SGHRS and CDR2 YFSETQ. The CDR3 has 13 amino acids. The V end lost 0 bases, the J end lost 8 bases, and 11 bases lay between the germline ends. The CDR3 region is CASSLAGDRGYTF. CDR3 DNA: TGCGCCAGCAGCTTGGCCGGGGATCGGGGCTACACCTTC. Looking up the rest from reference TRBV5-1 and TRBJ1-2 gives the full variable domain: KAGVTQTPRYLIKTRGQQVTLSCSPISGHRSVSWYQQTPGQGLQFLFEYFSETQRNKGNFPGRFSGRQFSNSRSEMNVSTLELGDSALYLCASSLAGDRGYTFGSGTRLTVV.